The 9 T cell receptor beta chains presented below share a single source sample, sequenced in a study of beta chain features in type 1 diabetes. Sequencing targeted expressed TCRB transcripts, as all isolated RNA had been reverse transcribed. TCRdb keeps only in-frame clones here, not all; method: immunoSEQ multiplex PCR. This table holds under 90,000 clones, around a third found once. Sequenced sample: stem cell memory CD4+ T cells from blood. These receptors originate from a woman aged 18-29 years in good health.

The chain combines TRBV7-2 with TRBJ1-6; maybe TRBD1 (6 bases). Germline V lookup: CDR1 SGHTA, CDR2 FQGNSA. V lost 2 bases, J lost 0 bases, and 8 bases lay in between. The CDR3 covers 16 residues. Written as DNA, the CDR3 is TGTGCCAGCAGCTTAACAGGGCCCTCCTATAATTCACCCCTCCACTTT. It is translated as CASSLTGPSYNSPLHF.

The rearrangement links TRBV27 to TRBJ1-1; a weak D match, TRBD1 (6 bases). Per the germline V gene, CDR1 is MNHEY and CDR2 is SMNVEV (reference sequence). This CDR3 has 12 residues. Trimming shortened V by 5 bases and J by 4 bases, and 8 bases separated the two germline ends. The CDR3 sequence is CASSIRGTEAFF. CDR3 bases: TGTGCCAGCAGTATCAGGGGCACTGAAGCTTTCTTT.

This clone was detected only a few times. The rearrangement links TRBV7-2 to TRBJ2-5, with TRBD2 as a possible D gene (7 bases). V lost 1 base, J lost 5 bases, and 17 bases lay in between. Germline V gene data show CDR1 as SGHTA and CDR2 as FQGNSA. CDR3 length equals 16 residues. The CDR3 loop reads CASSLDGGQGIETQYF. The DNA of the CDR3 is TGTGCCAGCAGCTTAGACGGGGGGCAGGGTATTGAGACCCAGTACTTC.

The sample holds a few counts of this clone. The rearrangement joins TRBV20-1 to TRBJ2-7; 7 bases line up with TRBD2. Germline CDR1 DFQATT, CDR2 SNEGSKA (reference sequence). V shed 7 bases and J 2 bases; nucleotides not matched to a gene: 2. The CDR3 totals 11 residues. CDR3 in DNA: TGCAGTGTCGGGAGGACCTACGAGCAGTACTTC. This sequence encodes CSVGRTYEQYF.

A single count supports this clone. The genes are TRBV28 and TRBJ2-5; D not certain. Trimming left V 6 bases short and J 1 base short, with 12 bases between. The V gene's germline CDR1 is MDHEN and CDR2 SYDVKM. CDR3 size: 14 residues. The CDR3 nucleotides are TGTGCCAGCAGCCGTCCCGCAGTCCAAGAGACCCAGTACTTC. This sequence encodes CASSRPAVQETQYF.

V and J are TRBV7-2 and TRBJ2-3; 8 bases are a match to TRBD1. The CDR3 has 15 residues. The germline gives CDR1 SGHTA, CDR2 FQGNSA. The V gene end was trimmed by 2 bases and the J gene end by 1 base; junction bases not matched to a gene: 2. The CDR3 here is CASSLLRGRTDTQYF. For the CDR3, the DNA is TGTGCCAGCAGCTTACTCAGGGGGCGCACAGATACGCAGTATTTT.

This clone was detected only a few times. The J gene is TRBJ2-3, the V gene TRBV15; 7 nucleotides line up with TRBD2. The CDR3 is made up of 16 amino acids. In germline, CDR1 is LNHNV, CDR2 YYDKDF (reference sequence). The V and J ends lost 4 bases and 7 bases, in that order; junction bases with no gene match: 14. The chain's CDR3 is CATSILTSRATNTQYF. The CDR3 nucleotides are TGTGCCACCAGCATCCTGACTAGCCGGGCAACGAATACGCAGTATTTT.

The genes are TRBV19 and TRBJ2-1; D unresolved. CDR3 length: 15 amino acids. Deletions cut 1 base from V and 0 bases from J, with 7 bases between. CDR1 is LNHDA and CDR2 is SQIVND in the germline V gene (reference sequence). CDR3 bases: TGTGCCAGTAGTATAGGGTCTAGCTCCTACAATGAGCAGTTCTTC. This gives the protein CASSIGSSSYNEQFF.

The gene calls are TRBV7-8 and TRBJ2-5; 7 bases align to TRBD1. The CDR3 consists of 14 residues. The germline gives CDR1 SGHVS, CDR2 FQNEAQ. V was pared by 11 bases and J by 2 bases, with 11 bases of the junction left unmatched. The chain's CDR3 is CASGVGTDQETQYF. The CDR3 region has the DNA TGTGCCTCCGGGGTCGGGACAGATCAAGAGACCCAGTACTTC.